These T cell receptor beta chains were read from a single sample in a study of chemoradiotherapy in HPV16-positive cancers. Assay: immunoSEQ multiplex PCR; the TCRdb copy retains only in-frame clones and omits some. The data contain tens of thousands of clones, 85% to 95% of them seen just once; the ten biggest clones take up 22%. The sequencing here drew on blood, taken from a patient who underwent chemoradiotherapy. The source of these receptors is a human donor with HPV-associated anogenital cancer. Each CDR3 is given with its conserved first and last residue. D genes are given only for firm matches. Rows give clone size only sometimes, using once, few, many, or a class for an expanded clone.

V gene	clone size	D gene	J gene	CDR3 protein	CDR3 DNA
TRBV27	.	.	TRBJ1-1	CASSALGTEAFF	TGTGCCAGCAGTGCCCTCGGAACTGAAGCTTTCTTT
TRBV11-2	.	TRBD1	TRBJ1-1	CASSLTRAGGAEAFF	TGTGCCAGCAGCTTAACGCGGGCAGGGGGCGCCGAGGCTTTCTTT
TRBV6-5	few	.	TRBJ2-5	CASSYGQQETQYF	TGTGCCAGCAGTTACGGGCAGCAAGAGACCCAGTACTTC
TRBV28	.	.	TRBJ2-7	CASSLGVRSEQYF	TGTGCCAGCAGTTTGGGGGTTCGGAGCGAGCAGTACTTC
TRBV6-6	.	TRBD1	TRBJ2-7	CASSYGDSSTYEQYF	TGTGCCAGCAGTTACGGGGACAGTTCGACCTACGAGCAGTACTTC
TRBV6-1	.	.	TRBJ2-5	CASSQPGTQETQYF	TGTGCCAGCAGCCAGCCGGGCACACAAGAGACCCAGTACTTC
TRBV18	.	.	TRBJ2-3	CASSPAIRGDTQYF	TGTGCCAGCTCACCGGCTATTAGGGGAGATACGCAGTATTTT
TRBV13	.	TRBD1	TRBJ1-1	CASNLGTGGTEAFF	TGTGCCAGCAACCTTGGGACAGGGGGGACTGAAGCTTTCTTT
TRBV27	few	.	TRBJ2-7	CASSTGRSSYEQYF	TGTGCCAGCAGTACAGGGAGGAGTAGTTACGAGCAGTACTTC
TRBV5-4	.	.	TRBJ1-2	CASTFSTRGNYGYTF	TGTGCCAGCACCTTTTCCACGAGGGGTAACTATGGCTACACCTTC
TRBV28	once	TRBD1	TRBJ1-5	CASSQTGGRREPQHF	TGTGCCAGCAGCCAAACAGGGGGCCGTAGGGAGCCCCAGCATTTT
TRBV27	.	.	TRBJ2-3	CASIQGGTQYF	TGTGCCAGCATACAGGGTGGTACGCAGTATTTT
TRBV7-9	.	.	TRBJ2-5	CASSPRTEGVRTQYF	TGTGCCAGCAGCCCAAGGACCGAAGGGGTTAGGACCCAGTACTTC
TRBV2	.	TRBD1	TRBJ1-1	CASSDRGLYTEAFF	TGTGCCAGCAGCGACAGGGGGCTTTACACTGAAGCTTTCTTT
TRBV18	.	.	TRBJ2-5	CASSPRSGAKETQYF	TGTGCCAGCTCACCACGATCCGGGGCTAAAGAGACCCAGTACTTC
TRBV5-1	.	TRBD1	TRBJ1-1	CASSRQGEGTEAFF	TGCGCCAGCAGCCGACAGGGGGAAGGTACTGAAGCTTTCTTT
TRBV7-9	.	.	TRBJ2-7	CASSLIPSGGPYEQYF	TGTGCCAGCAGCTTAATCCCGTCCGGGGGCCCCTACGAGCAGTACTTC
TRBV28	.	.	TRBJ1-2	CASSFPQENYGYTF	TGTGCCAGCAGTTTTCCTCAGGAAAACTATGGCTACACCTTC
TRBV2	.	.	TRBJ2-5	CASSKETEGTQYF	TGTGCCAGCAGCAAGGAGACTGAAGGGACCCAGTACTTC
TRBV25-1	.	.	TRBJ1-1	CASSEWGGNTEAFF	TGTGCCAGCAGTGAATGGGGAGGGAACACTGAAGCTTTCTTT
TRBV5-1	.	TRBD2	TRBJ2-7	CASSLRMGLAGVGSYEQYF	TGCGCCAGCAGCTTGCGAATGGGACTAGCGGGGGTGGGCTCCTACGAGCAGTACTTC
TRBV15	once	.	TRBJ1-5	CATLETSPEGRNQPQHF	TGTGCCACCTTAGAAACTTCTCCAGAGGGACGAAATCAGCCCCAGCATTTT
TRBV28	.	.	TRBJ1-1	CASSLFHTEAFF	TGTGCCAGCAGTTTATTCCACACTGAAGCTTTCTTT
TRBV19	.	.	TRBJ2-7	CASSITSGTRAYEQYF	TGTGCCAGTAGTATTACGTCGGGGACGCGGGCCTACGAGCAGTACTTC
TRBV15	.	.	TRBJ2-2	CATSRGSTGNGELFF	TGTGCCACCAGCAGGGGGTCCACAGGGAACGGGGAGCTGTTTTTT
TRBV5-1	.	TRBD1	TRBJ2-5	CASSPTGGLKTQYF	TGCGCCAGCAGCCCTACAGGGGGCCTAAAGACCCAGTACTTC
TRBV28	once	TRBD1	TRBJ1-2	CASTLTAGGRLHGYTF	TGTGCCAGCACCCTAACGGCAGGGGGTAGGTTACATGGCTACACCTTC
TRBV5-4	.	TRBD2	TRBJ2-5	CASSLAQGLAGTTQYF	TGTGCCAGCAGCTTGGCCCAGGGACTAGCGGGGACTACCCAGTACTTC
TRBV4-2	few	.	TRBJ2-7	CASSPDSYEQYF	TGTGCCAGCAGCCCGGACAGCTACGAGCAGTACTTC
TRBV5-1	.	TRBD1	TRBJ2-7	CASSLLTGTGGYEQYF	TGCGCCAGCAGCTTGTTAACCGGGACAGGGGGCTACGAGCAGTACTTC
TRBV6-6	few	.	TRBJ1-2	CASGGQFYGYTF	TGTGCCAGCGGGGGGCAGTTCTATGGCTACACCTTC
TRBV6-4	.	TRBD1	TRBJ2-2	CASRRTGRGAGELFF	TGTGCCAGCAGAAGGACAGGGCGAGGGGCCGGGGAGCTGTTTTTT
TRBV18	.	.	TRBJ2-3	CASSPMITGDSTDTQYF	TGTGCCAGCTCACCAATGATTACAGGGGACTCCACAGATACGCAGTATTTT
TRBV6-5	.	.	TRBJ2-7	CASSYGRAEQYF	TGTGCCAGCAGTTACGGTAGGGCCGAGCAGTACTTC
TRBV5-1	.	.	TRBJ2-7	CASSFPNPYEQYF	TGCGCCAGCAGCTTTCCAAACCCCTACGAGCAGTACTTC
TRBV19	.	.	TRBJ2-3	CASSRLTAGKGDTQYF	TGTGCCAGTAGCCGTCTGACAGCGGGTAAGGGAGATACGCAGTATTTT
TRBV18	.	.	TRBJ1-1	CASSSTTANTEAFF	TGTGCCAGCTCATCCACTACAGCGAACACTGAAGCTTTCTTT
TRBV2	.	.	TRBJ1-2	CAGTARLPNGYTF	TGTGCCGGTACAGCACGCCTACCAAATGGCTACACCTTC
TRBV5-1	.	TRBD1	TRBJ1-2	CASSSAGQGRYGYTF	TGCGCCAGCAGCTCCGCAGGACAGGGGCGGTATGGCTACACCTTC
TRBV14	.	.	TRBJ2-5	CASSQDLGGETQYF	TGTGCCAGCAGCCAAGATCTAGGGGGAGAGACCCAGTACTTC
TRBV30	.	.	TRBJ2-1	CAWSVHPSLNVEQFF	TGTGCCTGGAGTGTACACCCATCCCTTAACGTTGAGCAGTTCTTC
TRBV2	.	TRBD1	TRBJ1-3	CASSEGQNSGNTIYF	TGTGCCAGCAGCGAGGGACAGAACAGTGGAAACACCATATATTTT
TRBV29-1	.	.	TRBJ2-1	CSAEGTPYNEQFF	TGCAGCGCCGAGGGTACACCCTACAATGAGCAGTTCTTC
TRBV4-1	.	.	TRBJ1-5	CASSQGWGNQPQHF	TGCGCCAGCAGCCAGGGATGGGGCAATCAGCCCCAGCATTTT
TRBV5-1	.	.	TRBJ2-1	CASRKADDNEQFF	TGCGCCAGCAGAAAGGCGGACGACAATGAGCAGTTCTTC
TRBV6-6	.	TRBD1	TRBJ1-4	CASSPQGGEYEKLFF	TGTGCCAGCAGCCCCCAGGGGGGGGAATATGAAAAACTGTTTTTT
TRBV6-5	once	TRBD2	TRBJ2-3	CASSYSGGPTDTQYF	TGTGCCAGCAGTTACTCGGGAGGGCCCACAGATACGCAGTATTTT
TRBV2	.	.	TRBJ2-5	CASSLDRKKETQYF	TGTGCCAGCAGTCTGGACAGAAAGAAAGAGACCCAGTACTTC
TRBV7-2	.	.	TRBJ1-2	CASRPNFLTPNYGYTF	TGTGCCAGCAGGCCCAACTTCCTAACACCTAACTATGGCTACACCTTC
TRBV7-9	.	TRBD1	TRBJ1-1	CASSSPGQGERGTEAFF	TGTGCCAGCAGCTCACCGGGACAGGGGGAAAGGGGCACTGAAGCTTTCTTT
TRBV18	few	.	TRBJ1-1	CASSPPLGEAFF	TGTGCCAGCTCACCACCACTAGGTGAAGCTTTCTTT
TRBV7-2	.	.	TRBJ2-7	CASSLAGTSRGYEQYF	TGTGCCAGCAGCTTAGCTGGCACTAGCCGAGGCTACGAGCAGTACTTC
TRBV19	once	TRBD1	TRBJ1-5	CASSDRGSQPQHF	TGTGCCAGTTCCGACAGGGGAAGTCAGCCCCAGCATTTT
TRBV4-1	.	.	TRBJ2-6	CASSPTTGANVLTF	TGCGCCAGCAGCCCTACGACTGGGGCCAACGTCCTGACTTTC
TRBV11-2	.	.	TRBJ1-1	CASSTDGNTEAFF	TGTGCCAGCAGCACGGACGGGAACACTGAAGCTTTCTTT
TRBV2	.	.	TRBJ2-7	CASSGSRGREQYF	TGTGCCAGCAGTGGGTCGAGGGGCAGGGAGCAGTACTTC
TRBV29-1	.	.	TRBJ1-1	CSAGGRGTEAFF	TGCAGCGCAGGAGGGAGAGGCACTGAAGCTTTCTTT